The TCR beta chain described here comes from a study of T cells in Graves' hyperthyroidism and ophthalmopathy (dated by TCRdb to about 2019). Context from the whole study: Peripheral blood was sampled at the time of initial diagnosis, prior to any treatment. TCR V-J signatures able to tell the groups apart were searched for in a discovery cohort of 90 to 100 patients, of whom more than 40 had Graves' ophthalmopathy and about 60 had stable Graves' hyperthyroidism. Whether ophthalmopathy could be predicted prospectively was tested in an independent validation cohort made up of about 20 hyperthyroidism patients plus 17 patients who later progressed to ophthalmopathy. For training and testing, the 80 to 100 patients in the discovery cohort were randomly divided in a 7:3 ratio. In about 6 Graves' hyperthyroidism patients, the study also compared T-cell repertoires from thyroid tissue with T-cell repertoires from blood. After sampling, hyperthyroidism patients received methimazole starting at 30 mg daily, and ophthalmopathy patients received high-dose intravenous methylprednisolone. TCR Vbeta CDR3 sequencing of 130 to 150 peripheral blood samples (approximately 44 ophthalmopathy, some 75 hyperthyroidism and roughly 17 progressor patients) is reported in the paper.

In the germline V gene, CDR1 corresponds to SGHNT and CDR2 to YENEEA. The junction shows trimming of 0 bases on V and 4 bases on J, plus 9 bases between the germline ends. The CDR3 spans 14 residues, from the cysteine through the phenylalanine. Here the CDR3 DNA is all that survives: 42 bases in frame from base 1. At least ten counts were recorded for this clonotype. What this receptor recognizes is not known. Base qualities are not provided; no much larger clone lies one nucleotide away. Ophthalmopathy patients had moderately to severely active disease, Clinical Activity Score of at least 3, NOSPECS grade of at least 4, and duration under 3 months. Any patient with an uncontrolled infection, another autoimmune disease, pregnancy or lactation was excluded. Diagnoses were established on the basis of clinical symptoms, serum thyroxine and TRAb, thyroid ultrasound, and orbital computed tomography. PBMCs were isolated from roughly 10 ml of fresh peripheral blood by Ficoll-Paque density gradient centrifugation. Trizol reagent was used to extract total RNA, and RNA quality was then checked on an Agilent 2100 Bioanalyzer.

The full study reports these points: In cross-validation, a model built on a 13 V-J signature told ophthalmopathy apart from stable hyperthyroidism with less than 90% sensitivity and about 81% specificity, and in testing the same model reached 80%/75%. Most expanded thyroid clonotypes (frequency above 0.001) were also detected in blood, suggesting blood repertoires may reflect thyroid immune responses. No statistical method was used to set the sample size in advance, and investigators knew the group allocation. In validation, the model predicted progression to ophthalmopathy with 60% to 71% sensitivity and 72% to 85% specificity, a median of roughly seven months before onset.

TCR beta CDR3 regions were amplified from RNA transcripts. The TCR CDR3 was subjected to a first round of RT-PCR using the HTBI primer set and the Qiagen OneStep RT-PCR kit. The libraries were constructed in a second round of multiplex PCR and then size-selected and purified. Paired-end sequencing of the libraries was performed with 100 bp reads on an Illumina HiSeq2000. The paper's processing steps were these. SOAPnuke was used to process the raw data, with reads discarded if the reads contained adapters or uncalled bases, had a mean Phred below 15, or lacked an exact constant-primer or identifier match. COPE v1.2.5 was used to merge the high-quality paired reads, and each unique nucleotide sequence was defined as a clonotype. MiTCR v1.1 was used to align clonotypes to the IMGT TRBV, TRBD and TRBJ reference segments. The analysis was restricted to V-J combinations with a frequency above 0.0001, which together covered about 99% of the repertoires. A TCS score was defined as the ratio of F50 (clonal expansion) to E x V (chaos), with BLOSUM62-based TCRdist applied between CDR3 peptides within each V-J. Welch's t-statistics and random forest reduced 450 to 600 V-J features to some 14, which were used in a naive Bayes classifier (R e1071). Thyroid-blood repertoire similarity was quantified with the Morisita-Horn index. The public reads were reprocessed in TCRdb via fastp at Q25 and MiXCR, keeping in-frame beta chains. Each CDR3 protein appears once, grouped with its most common genes and DNA. The V and J calls here are based on TCRdb, not the publication. The sample table shows 640,000 or so distinct CDR3 sequences, and roughly 15% are seen once. The leading ten clones occupy around 4.1% of the sample.

The chain joins TRBV11-3 to TRBJ1-2; the D gene remains uncertain. The specimen was blood. The source of this sequence is a woman in her 40s with Graves' ophthalmopathy. The sequenced DNA is TGTGCCAGCAGCTTAGATCGCCAGAGCTATGGCTACACCTTC. This gives the protein CASSLDRQSYGYTF.